The 25 T cell receptor beta chains in this list originate from one sample, sequenced in a study of regulatory T cells in long-lasting Graves disease. Building the TCR beta libraries relied on iRepertoire HTBI primers, and CDR3 regions underwent Arm-PCR. Using its own MiXCR run on the multiplex PCR reads, TCRdb lists one record per CDR3 protein. The data contain hundreds of thousands of distinct CDR3 sequences, roughly 13% of them singletons. Time point defined: newly diagnosed GD, antithyroid drugs for less than 3 months. The TCR library was prepared using RNA isolated from PBMCs. Another study also made use of these data, one on T cells in Graves' hyperthyroidism and ophthalmopathy.

The source was peripheral blood mononuclear cells (PBMCs), collected at new diagnosis, from a patient treated with antithyroid drugs. The receptors shown here come from a man aged 25 to 40 with Graves disease.

This clonotype was seen more than once but under ten times. The chain recombines TRBV5-5 with TRBJ1-2; D not resolved. The CDR3 is made up of 13 amino acids. The germline V gene has CDR1 SGHKS and CDR2 YYEKEE (reference sequence). Trimming removed 10 bases at V and 2 bases at J, with 15 bases between. As DNA, the CDR3 is TGTGCCGGCGGGGAGACAAGCAACTATGGCTACACCTTC. Its protein product is CAGGETSNYGYTF.

This clonotype came up many times. The rearrangement joins TRBV29-1 to TRBJ1-2, with D perhaps matching TRBD1 (6 bases). Looked up from germline, CDR1 is SQVTM and CDR2 is ANQGSEA. The CDR3 is 14 amino acids. V gave up 6 bases and J gave up 4 bases, with 18 bases separating them. The CDR3 is CSVTNREGIYGYTF. In DNA, the CDR3 is TGCAGCGTCACCAACAGGGAGGGGATCTATGGCTACACCTTC.

The chain joins TRBV4-2 to TRBJ1-2, with D unclear. Deletions cut 0 bases from V and 0 bases from J, with 5 bases between. CDR1 is LGHNA and CDR2 is YNFKEQ in the germline V gene. The CDR3 has 14 residues. The CDR3, as DNA: TGTGCCAGCAGCCAAGAACCACCTAACTATGGCTACACCTTC. This encodes CASSQEPPNYGYTF.

Many counts were recorded for this clonotype. CDR3 nucleotide sequence: TGTGCCAGCAGTTTTGAGGGTTACAATGAGCAGTTCTTC. Protein product: CASSFEGYNEQFF. This sequence joins TRBV12-3 or TRBV12-4 and TRBJ2-1, with D maybe TRBD2 (5 bases). Deletions cut 3 bases from V and 4 bases from J, with 7 bases between. The CDR3 contains 13 residues.

A note on this clonotype: A far bigger clonotype differs at one base, so this is likely a read error. The J gene is TRBJ2-1, the V gene TRBV7-2; TRBD2 matches at 7 bases. The J call is doubtful: the DNA matches TRBJ2-3 better. Germline V lookup: CDR1 SGHTA, CDR2 FQGNSA. This CDR3 comprises 14 residues. The CDR3 reads CASSKSSGTDTQYF. The CDR3 coding sequence is TGTGCCAGCAGCAAGAGTAGCGGGACAGATACGCAGTATTTT.

This clonotype was detected ten times or more. The genes are TRBV18 and TRBJ2-4; the D gene is possibly TRBD1 (5 bases). This CDR3 contains 15 residues. Germline CDR1 and CDR2: KGHSH and LQKENI. V was trimmed by 1 base and J by 4 bases, leaving 11 bases between them. In DNA form, the CDR3 reads TGTGCCAGCTCACCACGTGAGGACACAAAAAACATTCAGTACTTC. Amino acid sequence: CASSPREDTKNIQYF.

The genes are TRBV3-1 and TRBJ2-7; D is ambiguous. In germline, CDR1 is LGHDT, CDR2 YNNKEL (reference sequence). The CDR3 covers 11 residues. Trimming took off 2 bases at V and 6 bases at J, with 5 bases between the two ends. CDR3 in DNA: TGTGCCAGCAGCCAAATTGGCGAGCAGTACTTC. As protein: CASSQIGEQYF.

This clonotype showed up just a few times. V is TRBV10-1 and J is TRBJ2-1; D tentatively reads TRBD1 or TRBD2 (5 bases each). Germline lookup yields CDR1 WNHNN and CDR2 SYGVQD (reference sequence). The CDR3 has 17 amino acids. Trimming cost V 6 bases and J 5 bases, with 23 bases left between them. As DNA, the CDR3 is TGCGCCAGCAGGGACTCCCGGGGCGGGCCCCACCACAATGAGCAGTTCTTC. As protein: CASRDSRGGPHHNEQFF.

This clonotype was counted at least ten times. The chain employs TRBV29-1 and TRBJ2-1; no definite D call. The V and J ends lost 3 bases and 1 base respectively, with 13 bases between them. Germline assignment: CDR1 SQVTM and CDR2 ANQGSEA. The CDR3 is 15 residues long. The CDR3 here is CSVERSHRSYNEQFF. DNA for the CDR3: TGCAGCGTTGAGAGGTCCCACCGATCCTACAATGAGCAGTTCTTC.

The rearrangement joins TRBV5-1 to TRBJ1-6; the match to TRBD1 covers 8 bases. From germline, CDR1 is SGHRS and CDR2 YFSETQ. This CDR3 is 15 amino acids long. With 4 bases clipped from V and 6 bases from J, the junction kept 6 bases outside the gene matches. CDR3 coding DNA: TGCGCCAGCAGCGCCTCGGACAGGGTTAATTCACCCCTCCACTTT. Translated: CASSASDRVNSPLHF.

The chain carries TRBV19 and TRBJ2-1; tentatively, D is TRBD1 or TRBD2 (5 bases each). Germline V CDR1 and CDR2: LNHDA, SQIVND (reference sequence). Deletions cut 8 bases from V and 10 bases from J, with 12 bases between. CDR3 length: 11 residues. CDR3 in DNA: TGTGCCAGTCGCCTGGGGGAGGAGCAGTTCTTC. As protein: CASRLGEEQFF.

This clonotype appeared a few times. The rearrangement joins TRBV9 to TRBJ2-5; TRBD2 might be the D (5 bases). In germline, CDR1 is SGDLS, CDR2 YYNGEE. Trimming shortened V by 4 bases and J by 1 base, and 17 bases separated the two germline ends. This CDR3 region has 16 residues. The CDR3: CASSPRTPLPQETQYF. In DNA form, the CDR3 reads TGTGCCAGCAGCCCCCGGACTCCCCTCCCCCAAGAGACCCAGTACTTC.

The chain is built from TRBV4-1 and TRBJ2-2; D might be TRBD2 (5 bases). The ends were cut back, 4 bases at V and 1 base at J, with 10 bases in the middle. The CDR3 runs 15 residues. The germline V gene encodes CDR1 MGHRA and CDR2 YSYEKL. CDR3 residues: CASSLFSENTGELFF. Written as DNA, the CDR3 is TGCGCCAGCAGCCTTTTTAGCGAGAACACCGGGGAGCTGTTTTTT.

The rearrangement uses TRBV7-9 and TRBJ2-1, with 11 bases lining up with TRBD2. The CDR3 extends over 16 amino acids. The V segment lost 7 bases and the J segment 0 bases; nucleotides outside the gene matches: 5. Germline lookup yields CDR1 SEHNR and CDR2 FQNEAQ (reference sequence). The chain's CDR3 is CASTPTSGSSYNEQFF. In DNA form, the CDR3 reads TGTGCCAGCACCCCAACTAGCGGGAGCTCCTACAATGAGCAGTTCTTC.

This clonotype was observed many times. The chain links TRBV11-2 to TRBJ2-7, with 7 bases lining up with TRBD1. With V trimmed by 4 bases and J by 4 bases, 7 bases remained unmatched. The CDR3 spans 14 residues. Germline V CDR1 and CDR2: SGHAT, FQNNGV. CDR3 protein: CASSSPDRLYEQYF. CDR3 coding DNA: TGTGCCAGCAGCTCTCCGGACAGGCTTTACGAGCAGTACTTC.

This clonotype was detected only a few times. The chain links TRBV18 to TRBJ2-2, with 8 bases matching TRBD1. V dropped 4 bases and J dropped 1; count of bases not matched to a gene: 5. CDR1 and CDR2 (germline): KGHSH, LQKENI. This CDR3 region has 16 residues. The CDR3 sequence: CASSHRTGLNTGELFF. In nucleotides, the CDR3 is TGTGCCAGCTCACACAGGACAGGGTTGAACACCGGGGAGCTGTTTTTT.

This clonotype came up many times. This sequence joins TRBV6-1 and TRBJ2-7, with a tentative D call TRBD1 (5 bases). The germline CDR1 and CDR2 sequences are MNHNS and SASEGT. V lost 5 bases and J 5 bases, leaving 19 bases between the germline ends. This CDR3 is 15 amino acids long. The CDR3 bases are TGTGCCAGCAGTCCACATACCCAGGGTTTCGACGAGCAGTACTTC. It translates to CASSPHTQGFDEQYF.

This clonotype has a handful of counts. V usage is TRBV5-5 and J usage is TRBJ1-5, with 7 bases matching TRBD1. CDR1 and CDR2 (germline): SGHKS, YYEKEE (reference sequence). The CDR3 is 15 residues long. Trimming at V came to 5 bases and at J to 3 bases, leaving 8 bases not matched to a gene. The CDR3 nucleotides read TGTGCCAGCAGACCTCTCGACAGGGTCAATCAGCCCCAGCATTTT. Translating it yields CASRPLDRVNQPQHF. Looking up the rest from reference TRBV5-5 and TRBJ1-5 gives the full variable domain: DAGVTQSPTHLIKTRGQQVTLRCSPISGHKSVSWYQQVLGQGPQFIFQYYEKEERGRGNFPDRFSARQFPNYSSELNVNALLLGDSALYLCASRPLDRVNQPQHFGDGTRLSIL.

This clonotype was counted many times. This chain joins TRBV12-3 or TRBV12-4 and TRBJ1-1, with D possibly being TRBD1 (5 bases). Trimming took off 6 bases at V and 0 bases at J, with 14 bases between the two ends. This CDR3 is 15 amino acids long. The CDR3 DNA sequence: TGTGCCAGCAGACCCCAGGGCAGGGTGAACACTGAAGCTTTCTTT. Translation gives CASRPQGRVNTEAFF.

The chain joins TRBV19 to TRBJ2-1; 8 bases are shared with TRBD1. Germline V gene sequence: CDR1 LNHDA, CDR2 SQIVND (reference sequence). Trimming at V came to 5 bases and at J to 0 bases, leaving 12 bases not matched to a gene. This CDR3 spans 18 amino acids. The CDR3 nucleotides are TGTGCCAGTAGTCCTCGCCGGGAGACAGGGGTCTCCTACAATGAGCAGTTCTTC. This gives the protein CASSPRRETGVSYNEQFF.

This clonotype has more than one count but fewer than ten. V usage is TRBV27 and J usage is TRBJ2-7; possible D gene TRBD1, 6 bases. The CDR3 totals 14 residues. Germline assignment: CDR1 MNHEY and CDR2 SMNVEV (reference sequence). V was trimmed by 6 bases and J by 0 bases, leaving 12 bases between them. The CDR3 loop is CASSLRGTSYEQYF. CDR3 DNA sequence: TGTGCCAGCAGCCTCAGGGGAACCTCCTACGAGCAGTACTTC.

The V and J genes are TRBV5-6 and TRBJ1-2, with unresolved D. The CDR3 contains 15 residues. Between the trimmed V and J ends, which lost 0 bases and 4 bases, there was a span of 13 bases. CDR1 SGHDT and CDR2 YYEEEE come from the germline V gene. CDR3 in amino acids: CASSLGRMSAYGYTF. CDR3 sequence (DNA): TGTGCCAGCAGCTTGGGACGAATGTCGGCCTATGGCTACACCTTC.

This clonotype was found many times. This rearrangement joins TRBV2 to TRBJ2-2; 10 positions agree with TRBD2. Germline CDR1 is SNHLY and CDR2 is FYNNEI. The CDR3 length is 15 residues. J lost 12 bases, V lost 0 bases, and 7 bases had no gene match. As DNA, the CDR3 is TGTGCCAGCAGTGAAGCGTTACTAGCGGGAAAAAAGCTGTTTTTT. Its protein is CASSEALLAGKKLFF. The whole variable domain, filled in from reference TRBV2 and TRBJ2-2, reads EPEVTQTPSHQVTQMGQEVILRCVPISNHLYFYWYRQILGQKVEFLVSFYNNEISEKSEIFDDQFSVERPDGSNFTLKIRSTKLEDSAMYFCASSEALLAGKKLFFGEGSRLTVL.

This clonotype was counted many times. V and J are TRBV3-1 and TRBJ2-7; 8 bases are shared with TRBD2. Germline V CDR1 and CDR2: LGHDT, YNNKEL (reference sequence). This CDR3 region has 14 residues. Losses at the gene ends were 4 bases for V and 5 bases for J; bases not matched to a gene: 7. The CDR3 bases are TGTGCCAGCAGCCTAGCGGGAAGGTTAGACGAGCAGTACTTC. This sequence encodes CASSLAGRLDEQYF.

This clonotype was found many times. This CDR3 is CASSLPLAGGDEQYF. The CDR3 nucleotides read TGTGCCAGCAGCTTACCCCTAGCGGGAGGCGACGAGCAGTACTTC. The chain couples TRBV7-9 to TRBJ2-7, with TRBD2 matching over 11 bases. The CDR3 is 15 amino acids. The V gene end was trimmed by 2 bases and the J gene end by 5 bases; junction bases not matched to a gene: 5. Germline V CDR1 and CDR2: SEHNR, FQNEAQ (reference sequence).